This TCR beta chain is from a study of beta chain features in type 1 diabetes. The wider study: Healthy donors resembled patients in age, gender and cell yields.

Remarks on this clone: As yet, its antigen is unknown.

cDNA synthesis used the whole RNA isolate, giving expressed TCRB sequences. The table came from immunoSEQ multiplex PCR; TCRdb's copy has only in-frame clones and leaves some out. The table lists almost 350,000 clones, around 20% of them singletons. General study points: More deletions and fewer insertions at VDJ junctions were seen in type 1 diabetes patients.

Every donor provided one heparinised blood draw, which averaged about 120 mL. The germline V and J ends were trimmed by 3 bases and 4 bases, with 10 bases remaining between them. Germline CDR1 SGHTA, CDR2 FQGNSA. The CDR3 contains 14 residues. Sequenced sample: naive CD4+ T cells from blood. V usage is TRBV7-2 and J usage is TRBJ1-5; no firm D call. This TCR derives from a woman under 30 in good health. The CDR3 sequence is CASSLGEFNQPQHF. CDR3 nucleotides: TGTGCCAGCAGCTTGGGAGAGTTTAATCAGCCCCAGCATTTT.